This entry lists 10 T cell receptor beta chains sequenced from one sample in a study of low-dose radiotherapy and immunotherapy resistance in tumors. Time point in this sample: after trial treatment. Treatment reported: LDRT plus nivolumab, ipilimumab, low-dose cyclophosphamide and aspirin (RACIN trial). TCR amplification ran roughly 20 PCR cycles using constant-region and V-primer adapter primers. Via MiXCR, TCRdb re-called the reads, giving one row per CDR3 protein. This table holds approximately 52,000 distinct CDR3 sequences, approximately 35% found once. The sample consisted of PBMCs, taken after low-dose radiotherapy plus immunotherapy. Receptors originate from a male donor with rectosigmoid adenocarcinoma.

This clonotype has a handful of counts. This chain joins TRBV19 and TRBJ2-4; 9 nucleotides line up with TRBD1. CDR1 LNHDA and CDR2 SQIVND come from the germline V gene (reference sequence). The CDR3 consists of 18 residues. Germline trimming cut 4 bases from V and 2 bases from J; bases unmatched to any gene: 12. CDR3 loop: CASSTPGQGVGSKNIQYF. The DNA of the CDR3 is TGTGCCAGTAGTACACCGGGACAGGGAGTCGGGTCCAAAAACATTCAGTACTTC.

The CDR3 spells CASNLVGGVGYGYTF. The CDR3 DNA sequence: TGTGCCAGCAACCTGGTCGGAGGGGTGGGGTATGGCTACACCTTC. The V gene is TRBV28, the J gene TRBJ1-2, with D possibly being TRBD1 (5 bases). Germline V lookup: CDR1 MDHEN, CDR2 SYDVKM. The CDR3 runs to 15 residues. Trimming removed 7 bases at V and 5 bases at J, with 20 bases between.

The chain couples TRBV6-2 or TRBV6-3 to TRBJ2-7; D unresolved. Germline CDR1 is MNHEY and CDR2 is SVGEGT. The CDR3 is 16 amino acids. V shed 0 bases and J shed 1 base, with 13 bases lying between them. The CDR3 loop reads CASSYSRFRASYEQYF. The DNA for the CDR3 is TGTGCCAGCAGTTACTCGAGATTCCGGGCGTCCTACGAGCAGTACTTC.

CDR3: CSARDLGAGGQVGELFF. CDR3 sequence (DNA): TGCAGTGCTAGAGATTTAGGAGCGGGAGGCCAGGTCGGGGAGCTGTTTTTT. The rearrangement links TRBV20-1 to TRBJ2-2; the match to TRBD2 covers 9 bases. Germline loops: CDR1 DFQATT, CDR2 SNEGSKA (reference sequence). This CDR3 is built from 17 residues. Unmatched junction bases numbered 12, after V lost 0 bases and J lost 7 bases.

This clonotype was detected ten times or more. V gene TRBV7-9 combines with J gene TRBJ2-5, with TRBD2 as a possible D gene (5 bases). The V gene lost 5 bases and the J gene lost 5 bases, with 12 bases spanning the gap. CDR1 is SEHNR, CDR2 FQNEAQ, per germline (reference sequence). The CDR3 loop spans 13 amino acids. The CDR3, as DNA: TGTGCCAGCAGCCGGGGTAGCACGGAGACCCAGTACTTC. It codes for CASSRGSTETQYF.

This clonotype occurred many times. The chain employs TRBV20-1 and TRBJ2-5; perhaps TRBD1 as D (6 bases). V lost 7 bases to trimming and J lost 2 bases, with 11 bases between them. Germline V gene sequence: CDR1 DFQATT, CDR2 SNEGSKA (reference sequence). This CDR3 is 12 amino acids long. The CDR3 region has the DNA TGCAGTGGCAGGGGCGGACAAGAGACCCAGTACTTC. Translated, it gives CSGRGGQETQYF.

This clonotype was recorded at least ten times. The rearrangement uses TRBV5-5 and TRBJ2-7; perhaps TRBD2 as D (5 bases). Trimming removed 2 bases from V and 3 bases from J, with 12 bases in between. The germline gives CDR1 SGHKS, CDR2 YYEKEE (reference sequence). The CDR3 loop spans 14 amino acids. The CDR3 is CASSFSGGGYEQYF. CDR3 nucleotide sequence: TGTGCCAGCAGCTTTAGTGGAGGAGGCTACGAGCAGTACTTC.

This clonotype was recorded many times. The chain joins TRBV7-2 to TRBJ2-5; D call uncertain. V lost 5 bases and J 10 bases, leaving 17 bases between the germline ends. This CDR3 contains 13 residues. Germline V gene sequence: CDR1 SGHTA, CDR2 FQGNSA. CDR3 sequence reads: CASSLTLRQDQYF. CDR3 bases: TGTGCCAGCAGCCTAACCCTAAGACAAGACCAGTACTTC.

This clonotype was seen repeatedly, ten times or more. This chain connects TRBV27 to TRBJ2-5; the D call may be TRBD1 or TRBD2 (5 bases each). CDR1 and CDR2 from the germline V gene are MNHEY and SMNVEV (reference sequence). Trimming cost V 3 bases and J 4 bases, with 12 bases left between them. CDR3 length equals 14 residues. The CDR3 region is CASSLSWGRETQYF. The CDR3, as DNA: TGTGCCAGCAGTTTGTCATGGGGGAGAGAGACCCAGTACTTC.

This clonotype was seen many times. This sequence joins TRBV19 and TRBJ2-2, with TRBD1 matching 8 bases. Trimming cost V 7 bases and J 7 bases; bases outside gene matches: 5. Germline-derived CDR1 and CDR2 are LNHDA and SQIVND (reference sequence). This CDR3 comprises 13 residues. The CDR3 coding sequence is TGTGCCAGTATCCAGGGGGCCAGCGGGGAGCTGTTTTTT. Translation gives CASIQGASGELFF. Full variable domain (remainder filled in from reference TRBV19 and TRBJ2-2): DGGITQSPKYLFRKEGQNVTLSCEQNLNHDAMYWYRQDPGQGLRLIYYSQIVNDFQKGDIAEGYSVSREKKESFPLTVTSAQKNPTAFYLCASIQGASGELFFGEGSRLTVL.